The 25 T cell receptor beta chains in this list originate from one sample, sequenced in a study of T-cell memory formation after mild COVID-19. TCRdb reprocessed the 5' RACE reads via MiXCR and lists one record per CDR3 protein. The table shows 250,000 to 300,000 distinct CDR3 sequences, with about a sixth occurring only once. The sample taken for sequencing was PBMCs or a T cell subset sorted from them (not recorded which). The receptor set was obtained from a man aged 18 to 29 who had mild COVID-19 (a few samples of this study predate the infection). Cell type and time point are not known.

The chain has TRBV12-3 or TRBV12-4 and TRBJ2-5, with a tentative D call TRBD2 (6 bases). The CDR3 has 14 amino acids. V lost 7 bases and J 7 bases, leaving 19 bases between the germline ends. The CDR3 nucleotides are TGTGCCAGCACCCTCCGCGGGACCAAAGGGACCCAGTACTTC. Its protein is CASTLRGTKGTQYF.

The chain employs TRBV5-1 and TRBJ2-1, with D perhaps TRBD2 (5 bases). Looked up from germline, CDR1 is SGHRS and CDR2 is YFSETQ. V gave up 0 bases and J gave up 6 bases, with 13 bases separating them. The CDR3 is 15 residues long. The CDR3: CASSLELVRRNEQFF. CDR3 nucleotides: TGCGCCAGCAGCTTGGAACTAGTTCGGCGCAATGAGCAGTTCTTC.

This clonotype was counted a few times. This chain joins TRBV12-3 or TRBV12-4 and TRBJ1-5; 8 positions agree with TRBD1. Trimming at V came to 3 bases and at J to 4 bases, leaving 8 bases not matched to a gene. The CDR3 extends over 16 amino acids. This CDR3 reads CASSLDRVWRNQPQHF. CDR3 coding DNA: TGTGCCAGCAGTTTGGACAGGGTATGGCGGAATCAGCCCCAGCATTTT.

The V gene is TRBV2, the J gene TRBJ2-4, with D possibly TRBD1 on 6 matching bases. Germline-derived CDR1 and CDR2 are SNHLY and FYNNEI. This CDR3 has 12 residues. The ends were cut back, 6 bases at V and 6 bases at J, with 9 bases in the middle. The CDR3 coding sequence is TGTGCCAGCAGGGACAGTTTAAACATTCAGTACTTC. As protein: CASRDSLNIQYF.

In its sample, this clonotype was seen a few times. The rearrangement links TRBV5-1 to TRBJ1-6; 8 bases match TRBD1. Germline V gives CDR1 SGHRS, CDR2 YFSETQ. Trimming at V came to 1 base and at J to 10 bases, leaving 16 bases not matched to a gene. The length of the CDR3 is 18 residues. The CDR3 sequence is CASSLSDTGGLLGSPLHF. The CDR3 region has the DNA TGCGCCAGCAGCTTGTCAGACACAGGGGGTCTCCTTGGCTCACCCCTCCACTTT.

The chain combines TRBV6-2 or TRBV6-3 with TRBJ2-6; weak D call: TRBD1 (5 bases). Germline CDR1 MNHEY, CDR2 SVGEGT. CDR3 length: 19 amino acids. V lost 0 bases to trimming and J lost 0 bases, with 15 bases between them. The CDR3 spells CASSYSTTDTVSGANVLTF. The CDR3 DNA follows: TGTGCCAGCAGTTACTCGACGACAGACACCGTCTCTGGGGCCAACGTCCTGACTTTC.

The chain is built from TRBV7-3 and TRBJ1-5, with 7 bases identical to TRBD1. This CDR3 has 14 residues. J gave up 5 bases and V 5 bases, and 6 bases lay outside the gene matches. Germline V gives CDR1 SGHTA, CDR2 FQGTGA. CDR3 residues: CASSEGGFDQPQHF. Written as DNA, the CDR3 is TGTGCCAGCAGCGAAGGGGGCTTCGATCAGCCCCAGCATTTT.

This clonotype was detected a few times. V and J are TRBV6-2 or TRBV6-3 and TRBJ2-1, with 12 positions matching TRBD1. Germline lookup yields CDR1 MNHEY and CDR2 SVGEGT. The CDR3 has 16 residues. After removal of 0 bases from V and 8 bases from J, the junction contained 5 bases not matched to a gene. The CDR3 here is CASSYSWGQGAYEQFF. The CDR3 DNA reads TGTGCCAGCAGTTACTCGTGGGGACAGGGGGCCTATGAGCAGTTCTTC.

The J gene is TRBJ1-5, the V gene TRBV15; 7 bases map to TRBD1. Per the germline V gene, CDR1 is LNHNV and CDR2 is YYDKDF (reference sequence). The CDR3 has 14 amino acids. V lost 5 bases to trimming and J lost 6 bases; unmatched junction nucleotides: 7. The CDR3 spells CATSPRQGSQPQHF. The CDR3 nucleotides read TGTGCCACCAGCCCCAGACAGGGCAGTCAGCCCCAGCATTTT.

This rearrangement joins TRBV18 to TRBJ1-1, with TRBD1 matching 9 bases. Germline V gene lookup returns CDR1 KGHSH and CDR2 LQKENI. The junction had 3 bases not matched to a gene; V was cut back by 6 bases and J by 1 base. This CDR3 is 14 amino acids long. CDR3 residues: CASSGGQGNTEAFF. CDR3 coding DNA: TGTGCCAGCTCTGGGGGACAGGGGAACACTGAAGCTTTCTTT.

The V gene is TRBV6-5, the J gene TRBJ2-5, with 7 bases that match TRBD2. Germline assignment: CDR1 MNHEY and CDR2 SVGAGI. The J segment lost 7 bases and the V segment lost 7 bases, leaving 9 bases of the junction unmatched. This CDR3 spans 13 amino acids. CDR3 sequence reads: CASTSPGEGTQYF. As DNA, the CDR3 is TGTGCCAGCACCTCACCCGGGGAGGGGACCCAGTACTTC.

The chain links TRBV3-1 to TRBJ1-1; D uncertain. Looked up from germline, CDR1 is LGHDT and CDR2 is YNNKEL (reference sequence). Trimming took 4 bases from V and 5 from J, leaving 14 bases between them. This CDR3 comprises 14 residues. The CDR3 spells CASSPTGIRTEAFF. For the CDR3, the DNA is TGTGCCAGCAGCCCAACGGGAATTCGTACTGAAGCTTTCTTT.

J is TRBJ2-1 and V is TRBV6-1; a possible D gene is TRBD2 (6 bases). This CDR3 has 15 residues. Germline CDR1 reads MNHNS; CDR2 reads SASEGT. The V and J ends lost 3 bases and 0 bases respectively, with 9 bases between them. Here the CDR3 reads CASSDGRGSYNEQFF. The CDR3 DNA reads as TGTGCCAGCAGTGATGGGCGGGGCTCCTACAATGAGCAGTTCTTC.

The CDR3 DNA reads TGCAGTGCTAGAGATTGGGCCCTCGGGGAGCAGTTCTTC. Amino acid sequence: CSARDWALGEQFF. This chain connects TRBV20-1 to TRBJ2-1; no reliable D call. The CDR3 covers 13 residues. V lost 0 bases and J lost 10, with 13 bases in between. Germline CDR1 and CDR2: DFQATT and SNEGSKA (reference sequence).

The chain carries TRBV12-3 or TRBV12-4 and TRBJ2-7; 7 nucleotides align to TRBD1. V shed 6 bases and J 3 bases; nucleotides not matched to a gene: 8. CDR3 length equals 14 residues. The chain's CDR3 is CASSSTGASYEQYV. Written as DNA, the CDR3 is TGTGCCAGCAGCAGTACAGGGGCGAGCTACGAGCAGTACGTC.

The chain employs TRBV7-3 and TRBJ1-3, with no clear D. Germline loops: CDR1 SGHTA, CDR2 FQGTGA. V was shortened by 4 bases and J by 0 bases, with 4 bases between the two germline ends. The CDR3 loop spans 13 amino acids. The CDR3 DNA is TGTGCCAGCAGCTCCTACTCTGGAAACACCATATATTTT. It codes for CASSSYSGNTIYF.

The CDR3 protein is CASSKIASNQPQHF. CDR3 nucleotide sequence: TGTGCCAGCAGTAAGATAGCAAGCAATCAGCCCCAGCATTTT. The genes are TRBV12-3 or TRBV12-4 and TRBJ1-5; D gene unclear. This CDR3 region has 14 residues. Deletions cut 5 bases from V and 1 base from J, with 9 bases between.

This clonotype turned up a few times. The CDR3 sequence is CASSLVPNTEAFF. The CDR3 nucleotides read TGCGCCAGCAGCTTGGTTCCAAACACTGAAGCTTTCTTT. This chain links TRBV5-1 with TRBJ1-1; no firm D call. This CDR3 spans 13 amino acids. Germline CDR1 reads SGHRS; CDR2 reads YFSETQ. V shed 0 bases and J shed 2 bases, with 5 bases lying between them.

CDR3 DNA sequence: TGTGCCAGCACCTCCCTACGCCTCGGGGAGCAGTACTTC. Its protein is CASTSLRLGEQYF. The V gene is TRBV6-2 or TRBV6-3, the J gene TRBJ2-7; D is ambiguous. The CDR3 is made up of 13 amino acids. The V gene's germline CDR1 is MNHEY and CDR2 SVGEGT. Trimming left V 7 bases short and J 7 bases short, with 17 bases between.

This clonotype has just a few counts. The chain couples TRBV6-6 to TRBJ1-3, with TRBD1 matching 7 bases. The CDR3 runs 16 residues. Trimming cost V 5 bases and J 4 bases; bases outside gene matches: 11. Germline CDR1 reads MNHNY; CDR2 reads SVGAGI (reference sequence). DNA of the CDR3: TGTGCCAGCAGTCTACCCACAGGGGTAATAGGAAACACCATATATTTT. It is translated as CASSLPTGVIGNTIYF.

The CDR3 bases are TGCAGCGTTTCCGGGACTAGCCATGAGCAGTTCTTC. It specifies CSVSGTSHEQFF. This chain uses TRBV29-1 with TRBJ2-1; 9 nucleotides line up with TRBD2. Trimming at V came to 5 bases and at J to 8 bases, leaving 4 bases not matched to a gene. The length of the CDR3 is 12 residues. The germline V gene has CDR1 SQVTM and CDR2 ANQGSEA.

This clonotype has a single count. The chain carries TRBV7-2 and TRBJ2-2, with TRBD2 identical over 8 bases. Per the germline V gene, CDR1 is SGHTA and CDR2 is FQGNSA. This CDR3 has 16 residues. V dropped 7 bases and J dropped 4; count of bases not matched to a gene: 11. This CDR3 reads CASNPMGTRGTGELFF. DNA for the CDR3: TGTGCCAGCAACCCGATGGGGACTAGAGGCACCGGGGAGCTGTTTTTT.

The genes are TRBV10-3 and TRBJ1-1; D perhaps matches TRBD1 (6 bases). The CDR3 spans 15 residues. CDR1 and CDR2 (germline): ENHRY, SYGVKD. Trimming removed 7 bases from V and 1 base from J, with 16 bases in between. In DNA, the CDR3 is TGTGCCATCACCGGTCAAACAGGGCCGAACACTGAAGCTTTCTTT. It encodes CAITGQTGPNTEAFF.

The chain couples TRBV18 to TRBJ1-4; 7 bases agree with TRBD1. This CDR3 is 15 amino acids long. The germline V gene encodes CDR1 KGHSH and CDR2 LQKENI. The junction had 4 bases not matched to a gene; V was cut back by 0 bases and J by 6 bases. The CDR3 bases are TGTGCCAGCTCACCACCAGGGACAGTGTATGAAAAACTGTTTTTT. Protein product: CASSPPGTVYEKLFF. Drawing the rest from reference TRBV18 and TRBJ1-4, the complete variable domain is NAGVMQNPRHLVRRRGQEARLRCSPMKGHSHVYWYRQLPEEGLKFMVYLQKENIIDESGMPKERFSAEFPKEGPSILRIQQVVRGDSAAYFCASSPPGTVYEKLFFGSGTQLSVL.

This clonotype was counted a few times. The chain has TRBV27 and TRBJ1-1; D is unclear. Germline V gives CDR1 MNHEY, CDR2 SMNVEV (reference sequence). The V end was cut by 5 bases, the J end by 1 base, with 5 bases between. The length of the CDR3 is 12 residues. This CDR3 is CASSSKNTEAFF. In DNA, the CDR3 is TGTGCCAGCAGTAGCAAGAACACTGAAGCTTTCTTT.